These T cell receptor beta chains were read from a single sample in a study of blood T cell repertoires in COVID-19. The data were produced by immunoSEQ multiplex PCR, yet TCRdb's version contains in-frame clones alone and is incomplete. The top ten hold approximately 17% of the sample, which has about 69,000 clones, 60% to 80% seen once. Sequencing was performed on peripheral blood. These receptors all come from a man aged 55 to 69 with acute or convalescent COVID-19. CDR3s leave out the opening cysteine and the closing phenylalanine or tryptophan. Each record gives: J gene, V gene, CDR3 protein.

J: TRBJ1-1; V: TRBV2; CDR3: ASMPDWNTEAF
J: TRBJ1-6; V: TRBV4-1; CDR3: ASSQGRTGPSSYNSPLH
J: TRBJ1-6; V: TRBV5-1; CDR3: ASRPRTGVGLDNSPLH
J: TRBJ1-5; V: TRBV19; CDR3: ASSGGHVRPQH
J: TRBJ1-2; V: TRBV18; CDR3: ASSPSKDQGWGYT
J: TRBJ2-1; V: TRBV5-1; CDR3: ASRRLAGGGTYNEQF
J: TRBJ1-5; V: TRBV7-8; CDR3: ASSQTGQLNEPQH
J: TRBJ1-4; V: TRBV18; CDR3: ASSPGQADEKLF
J: TRBJ2-7; V: TRBV2; CDR3: ASRTGLAGGSYEQY
J: TRBJ2-5; V: TRBV28; CDR3: ASSSGLMKETQY
J: TRBJ1-1; V: TRBV2; CDR3: ASSERGGDTEAF
J: TRBJ2-5; V: TRBV9; CDR3: ASSVGDSQETQY
J: TRBJ2-1; V: TRBV7-2; CDR3: ASSQGTASYNEQF
J: TRBJ1-4; V: TRBV7-9; CDR3: ASVDKQGIIEKLF
J: TRBJ1-2; V: TRBV19; CDR3: ASSDSGTGGSFSGYT